Sequencing of this TCR beta chain was carried out in a study of Graves' ophthalmopathy and Graves' hyperthyroidism. Study details: Stable hyperthyroidism meant no ophthalmopathy within 18 months of follow-up.

It was on clinical symptoms, serum thyroxine, TRAb, thyroid ultrasound and orbital computed tomography that diagnosis relied. V was pared by 1 base and J by 4 bases, with 10 bases between. In germline, CDR1 is MNHEY, CDR2 SVGAGI. The CDR3 is 14 amino acids. The sequenced template was RNA, covering the TCR beta CDR3 region. In the first round, RT-PCR was carried out with HTBI primers, and a multiplex PCR formed the second round. Each CDR3 protein gets one entry after TCRdb re-called the multiplex PCR reads with MiXCR. Seen here are about 1.1 million distinct CDR3 sequences, roughly 35% observed once, and the top ten hold approximately 12%.

This sequence originates from an adult man with Graves' hyperthyroidism. The sequencing sample was made of peripheral blood or thyroid tissue (not recorded which). This chain links TRBV6-5 with TRBJ1-2; D may be TRBD1 (6 bases). The CDR3 protein is CASSYFRGGYGYTF. CDR3 nucleotide sequence: TGTGCCAGCAGTTACTTCAGGGGCGGCTATGGCTACACCTTC.